Listed here are 8 T cell receptor beta chains from one sample, sequenced in a study of T cell changes during pregnancy in multiple sclerosis. TCRdb's copy holds only in-frame clones and misses some; the assay was immunoSEQ multiplex PCR. Among about 100,000 clones listed, about 90% were seen once. The specimen comprised peripheral blood, sampled after pregnancy. The receptors were gathered from a female donor with multiple sclerosis, enrolled in a pregnancy study.

The chain combines TRBV13 with TRBJ2-1; D ambiguous. This CDR3 has 14 amino acids. Germline-derived CDR1 and CDR2 are PRHDT and FYEKMQ (reference sequence). V lost 0 bases and J lost 0, with 3 bases in between. This chain's CDR3 is CASSLGRSYNEQFF. CDR3 in DNA: TGTGCCAGCAGCTTAGGCCGCTCCTACAATGAGCAGTTCTTC.

The chain uses TRBV27 and TRBJ1-2; 7 bases map to TRBD1. CDR3 length equals 13 residues. J lost 6 bases, V lost 7 bases, and 8 bases had no gene match. The germline V gene has CDR1 MNHEY and CDR2 SMNVEV (reference sequence). The CDR3 loop reads CASKPLTGDGYTF. The CDR3 DNA reads as TGTGCCAGCAAGCCCCTTACAGGGGATGGCTACACCTTC.

The V gene is TRBV2, the J gene TRBJ1-5, with D tentatively TRBD1 (6 bases). Trimming shortened V by 7 bases and J by 0 bases, and 16 bases separated the two germline ends. The CDR3 extends over 16 amino acids. CDR1 SNHLY and CDR2 FYNNEI come from the germline V gene. CDR3 DNA: TGTGCCAGCACCCTCAGGGGATTCAATAGCAATCAGCCCCAGCATTTT. Amino acids: CASTLRGFNSNQPQHF. The full variable domain, with the rest looked up from reference TRBV2 and TRBJ1-5, is EPEVTQTPSHQVTQMGQEVILRCVPISNHLYFYWYRQILGQKVEFLVSFYNNEISEKSEIFDDQFSVERPDGSNFTLKIRSTKLEDSAMYFCASTLRGFNSNQPQHFGDGTRLSIL.

V usage is TRBV7-3 and J usage is TRBJ1-1, with D possibly matching TRBD1 (5 bases). Trimming took off 5 bases at V and 2 bases at J, with 9 bases between the two ends. From germline, CDR1 is SGHTA and CDR2 FQGTGA. The CDR3 has 13 residues. DNA for the CDR3: TGTGCCAGCAGCCCACAGGTCAACACTGAAGCTTTCTTT. Amino acid sequence: CASSPQVNTEAFF.

The CDR3 here is CASRARTGNQPQHF. CDR3 coding DNA: TGTGCCAGCAGGGCACGGACGGGGAATCAGCCCCAGCATTTT. The V and J genes are TRBV2 and TRBJ1-5; D remains ambiguous. Germline values: CDR1 SNHLY, CDR2 FYNNEI. V lost 6 bases to trimming and J lost 4 bases, with 13 bases between them. The CDR3 has 14 residues. Based on the CDR3 plus reference TRBV2 and TRBJ1-5, the full variable domain is EPEVTQTPSHQVTQMGQEVILRCVPISNHLYFYWYRQILGQKVEFLVSFYNNEISEKSEIFDDQFSVERPDGSNFTLKIRSTKLEDSAMYFCASRARTGNQPQHFGDGTRLSIL.

This chain links TRBV27 with TRBJ1-1, with 8 bases fitting TRBD1. The CDR3 loop spans 14 amino acids. The germline CDR1 and CDR2 sequences are MNHEY and SMNVEV (reference sequence). The V gene end was trimmed by 6 bases and the J gene end by 4 bases; junction bases not matched to a gene: 7. The chain's CDR3 is CASSHTGGATEAFF. CDR3 sequence (DNA): TGTGCCAGCAGCCATACAGGGGGGGCCACTGAAGCTTTCTTT.

This clone appeared once. This chain uses TRBV10-3 with TRBJ1-6; D unclear. V dropped 10 bases and J dropped 5 bases, with 15 bases sitting between them. CDR1 and CDR2 (germline): ENHRY, SYGVKD. The CDR3 is 14 amino acids. The CDR3 reads CATRPTNDNSPLHF. The DNA for the CDR3 is TGTGCCACCCGACCGACAAATGATAATTCACCCCTCCACTTT.

This chain uses TRBV7-9 with TRBJ1-1; D is unclear. The V gene lost 4 bases and the J gene lost 8 bases, with 14 bases spanning the gap. The CDR3 length is 13 residues. Germline assignment: CDR1 SEHNR and CDR2 FQNEAQ (reference sequence). The CDR3 sequence is CASSSPSGEEAFF. The CDR3 DNA follows: TGTGCCAGCAGCTCCCCATCGGGAGAGGAAGCTTTCTTT.